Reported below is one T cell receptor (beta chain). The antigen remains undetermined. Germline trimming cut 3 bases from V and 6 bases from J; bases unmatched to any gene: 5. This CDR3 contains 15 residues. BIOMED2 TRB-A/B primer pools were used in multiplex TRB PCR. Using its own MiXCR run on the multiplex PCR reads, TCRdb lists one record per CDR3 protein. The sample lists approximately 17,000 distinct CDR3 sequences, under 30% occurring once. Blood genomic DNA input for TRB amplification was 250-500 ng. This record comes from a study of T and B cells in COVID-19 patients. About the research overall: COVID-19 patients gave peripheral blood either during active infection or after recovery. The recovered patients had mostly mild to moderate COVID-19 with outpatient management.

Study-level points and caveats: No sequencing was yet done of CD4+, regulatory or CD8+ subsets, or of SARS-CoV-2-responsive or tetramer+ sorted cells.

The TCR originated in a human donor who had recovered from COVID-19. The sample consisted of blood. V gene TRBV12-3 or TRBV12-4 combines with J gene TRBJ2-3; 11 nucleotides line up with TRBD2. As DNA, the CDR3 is TGTGCCAGCAGTTTTTTAGCGGGGGGGAGGGATACGCAGTATTTT. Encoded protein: CASSFLAGGRDTQYF.